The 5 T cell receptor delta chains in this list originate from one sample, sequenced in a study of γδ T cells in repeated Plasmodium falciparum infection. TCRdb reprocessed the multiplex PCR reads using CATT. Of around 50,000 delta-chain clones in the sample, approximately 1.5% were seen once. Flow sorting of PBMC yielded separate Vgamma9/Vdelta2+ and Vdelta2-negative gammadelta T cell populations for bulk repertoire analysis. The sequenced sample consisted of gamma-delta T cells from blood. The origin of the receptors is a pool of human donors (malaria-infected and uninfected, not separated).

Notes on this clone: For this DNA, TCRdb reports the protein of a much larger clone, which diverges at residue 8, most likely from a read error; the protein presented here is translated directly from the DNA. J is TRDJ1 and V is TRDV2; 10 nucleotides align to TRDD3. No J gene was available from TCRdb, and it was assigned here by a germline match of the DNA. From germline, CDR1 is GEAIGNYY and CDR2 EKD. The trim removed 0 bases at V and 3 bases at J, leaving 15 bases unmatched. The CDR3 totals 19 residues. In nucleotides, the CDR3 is TGTGCCTGTGACACCGACCCGCCCCTGGGGGATAAGGGGGCCGATAAACTCATCTTT. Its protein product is CACDTDPPLGDKGADKLIF.

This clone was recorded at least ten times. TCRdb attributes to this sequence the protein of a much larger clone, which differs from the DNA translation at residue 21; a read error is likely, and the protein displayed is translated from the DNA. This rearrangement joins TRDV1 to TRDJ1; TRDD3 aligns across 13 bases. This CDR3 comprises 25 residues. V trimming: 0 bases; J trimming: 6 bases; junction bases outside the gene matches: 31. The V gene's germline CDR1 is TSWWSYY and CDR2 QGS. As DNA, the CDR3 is TGTGCTCTTGGGGAACTGGGCCCCTGGGGGTACCCGCTTACTACTGGGGGATACGAGACCAATAAACTCATCTTT. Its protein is CALGELGPWGYPLTTGGYETNKLIF.

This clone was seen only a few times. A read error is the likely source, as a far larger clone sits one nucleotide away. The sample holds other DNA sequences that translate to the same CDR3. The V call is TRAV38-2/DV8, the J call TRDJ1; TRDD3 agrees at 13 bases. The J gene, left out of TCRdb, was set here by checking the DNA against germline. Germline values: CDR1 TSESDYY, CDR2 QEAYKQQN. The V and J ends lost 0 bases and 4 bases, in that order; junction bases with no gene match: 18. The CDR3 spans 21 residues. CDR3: CAYRSAASYRYWGIRFDKLIF. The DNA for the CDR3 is TGTGCTTATAGGAGCGCGGCCTCCTACAGATACTGGGGGATACGCTTCGATAAACTCATCTTT.

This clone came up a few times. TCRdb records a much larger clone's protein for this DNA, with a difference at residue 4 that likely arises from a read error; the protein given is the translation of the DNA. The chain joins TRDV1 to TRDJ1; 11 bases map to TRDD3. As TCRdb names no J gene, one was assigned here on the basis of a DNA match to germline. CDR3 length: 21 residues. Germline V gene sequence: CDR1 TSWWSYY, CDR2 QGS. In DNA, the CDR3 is TGTGCTCTTAGGGAACGGATCCGGTACTGGGGGATAAGTTCTTACACCGATAAACTCATCTTT. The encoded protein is CALRERIRYWGISSYTDKLIF.

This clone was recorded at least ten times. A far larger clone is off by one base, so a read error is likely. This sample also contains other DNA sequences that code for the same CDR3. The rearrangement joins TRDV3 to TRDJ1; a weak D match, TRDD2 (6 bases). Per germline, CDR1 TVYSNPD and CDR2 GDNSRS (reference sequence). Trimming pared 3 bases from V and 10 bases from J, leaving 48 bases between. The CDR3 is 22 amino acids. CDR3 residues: CAFNHLLPPSVLSNIGGWRLIF. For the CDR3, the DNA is TGTGCCTTCAATCACCTTCTTCCTCCGTCGGTACTCTCAAATATCGGAGGCTGGAGACTCATCTTT.